The 14 T cell receptor beta chains given below trace back to one sample, sequenced in a study of response to subunit inactivated influenza vaccine. In TCRdb, the RT-PCR reads were re-called with MiXCR into one record per CDR3 protein. Counted here are fewer than 750,000 distinct CDR3 sequences, 12% to 15% occurring once; the ten biggest clones make up more than 9.5%. The sample was PBMCs from blood, taken 12 days after vaccination. These receptor sequences come from a man aged 45-65 years who received an inactivated influenza vaccine.

This clonotype was detected many times. This rearrangement joins TRBV20-1 to TRBJ1-5, with a weak D call TRBD1 (5 bases). Germline V gene data show CDR1 as DFQATT and CDR2 as SNEGSKA (reference sequence). Trimming cost V 3 bases and J 4 bases, with 7 bases left between them. This CDR3 is 12 amino acids long. The CDR3 DNA follows: TGCAGTGCTAGTCCAGGGAATCAGCCCCAGCATTTT. This sequence encodes CSASPGNQPQHF.

Written as DNA, the CDR3 is TGTGCCAGCAGCTTAGGGTCGGGCGGGAGAGGCGAGACCCAGTACTTC. Protein sequence: CASSLGSGGRGETQYF. V gene TRBV11-2 combines with J gene TRBJ2-5, with TRBD2 matching over 7 bases. The CDR3 is 16 residues long. CDR1 SGHAT and CDR2 FQNNGV come from the germline V gene. V gave up 1 base and J gave up 5 bases; unmatched junction bases: 10. The whole variable domain, remainder taken from reference TRBV11-2 and TRBJ2-5, is EAGVAQSPRYKIIEKRQSVAFWCNPISGHATLYWYQQILGQGPKLLIQFQNNGVVDDSQLPKDRFSAERLKGVDSTLKIQPAKLEDSAVYLCASSLGSGGRGETQYFGPGTRLLVL.

This clonotype was recorded at least ten times. This chain uses TRBV12-3 or TRBV12-4 with TRBJ2-3, with D possibly TRBD2 on 6 matching bases. The length of the CDR3 is 14 residues. V was trimmed by 5 bases and J by 2 bases, leaving 11 bases between them. CDR3 residues: CASSNTGVTDTQYF. CDR3 sequence (DNA): TGTGCCAGCAGTAATACGGGGGTCACAGATACGCAGTATTTT.

This clonotype was picked up a small number of times. Here the CDR3 reads CASSEALRGAMRDEQYF. CDR3 nucleotides: TGTGCCAGCAGTGAAGCGCTTCGGGGAGCTATGAGGGACGAGCAGTACTTC. This sequence joins TRBV2 and TRBJ2-7; a weak D match, TRBD2 (5 bases). The CDR3 runs to 17 residues. The germline CDR1 and CDR2 sequences are SNHLY and FYNNEI. V lost 0 bases and J lost 5, with 20 bases in between.

V and J are TRBV28 and TRBJ2-5, with D hard to call. Trimming took off 3 bases at V and 4 bases at J, with 9 bases between the two ends. Germline CDR1 MDHEN, CDR2 SYDVKM. CDR3 length: 13 amino acids. The CDR3 region has the DNA TGTGCCAGCAGTTTGTCCACAGTAGAGACCCAGTACTTC. Translated, it gives CASSLSTVETQYF.

The V call is TRBV6-1, the J call TRBJ1-2; 7 bases agree with TRBD1. The CDR3 has 16 residues. Germline V gives CDR1 MNHNS, CDR2 SASEGT. The ends lost 2 bases at V and 8 bases at J; junction bases unmatched: 14. The CDR3 region has the DNA TGTGCCAGCAGTGAATTAAGAGGGACAGACCGCTTCGGCTACACCTTC. The encoded protein is CASSELRGTDRFGYTF.

This clonotype appeared a few times. The chain uses TRBV10-3 and TRBJ2-1; 10 bases are shared with TRBD2. CDR3 length equals 16 residues. Germline CDR1 is ENHRY and CDR2 is SYGVKD. With V trimmed by 7 bases and J by 0 bases, 6 bases remained unmatched. CDR3 DNA: TGTGCCATCAAACGTAGCGGGAGGAGCTCCTACAATGAGCAGTTCTTC. Translating it yields CAIKRSGRSSYNEQFF.

Ten or more counts support this clonotype. The rearrangement joins TRBV28 to TRBJ2-1; 9 nucleotides align to TRBD1. This CDR3 has 15 amino acids. The V segment lost 5 bases and the J segment 2 bases; nucleotides outside the gene matches: 4. CDR1 MDHEN and CDR2 SYDVKM come from the germline V gene. In DNA, the CDR3 is TGTGCCAGCAGTACAGGGACAGGGCCCTACAATGAGCAGTTCTTC. This encodes CASSTGTGPYNEQFF.

This clonotype was seen a few times. V usage is TRBV20-1 and J usage is TRBJ2-4; TRBD2 is a possible D gene (6 bases). This CDR3 region has 15 residues. The germline CDR1 and CDR2 sequences are DFQATT and SNEGSKA (reference sequence). V was trimmed by 3 bases and J by 1 base, leaving 13 bases between them. The CDR3 reads CSASLGSLAKNIQYF. In DNA, the CDR3 is TGCAGTGCTAGTCTCGGGAGTTTGGCCAAAAACATTCAGTACTTC.

The gene calls are TRBV2 and TRBJ2-3, with 11 bases lining up with TRBD2. The CDR3 consists of 15 residues. Germline lookup yields CDR1 SNHLY and CDR2 FYNNEI. V was pared by 6 bases and J by 3 bases, with 5 bases of the junction left unmatched. In nucleotides, the CDR3 is TGTGCCAGCAGAGTGCTAGCGGGGGGAACAGATACGCAGTATTTT. Translated: CASRVLAGGTDTQYF.

In its sample, this clonotype was seen a few times. This rearrangement joins TRBV13 to TRBJ2-3, with 8 bases lining up with TRBD2. V was clipped by 0 bases and J by 10 bases; unmatched bases: 0. CDR1 PRHDT and CDR2 FYEKMQ come from the germline V gene (reference sequence). CDR3 length: 12 amino acids. This CDR3 reads CASSLGLAAQYF. The CDR3 nucleotides read TGTGCCAGCAGCTTAGGACTAGCGGCGCAGTATTTT.

This clonotype appeared a few times. This CDR3 reads CASTPDPGTEAFF. CDR3 DNA sequence: TGTGCCAGCACCCCGGATCCGGGAACTGAAGCTTTCTTT. This chain connects TRBV12-3 or TRBV12-4 to TRBJ1-1; D is unresolved. Trimming left V 7 bases short and J 5 bases short, with 14 bases between. The CDR3 totals 13 residues.

This clonotype appeared many times. The chain recombines TRBV5-1 with TRBJ2-5; 8 nucleotides agree with TRBD1. The junction had 9 bases not matched to a gene; V was cut back by 3 bases and J by 5 bases. CDR1 is SGHRS and CDR2 is YFSETQ in the germline V gene. The CDR3 has 15 residues. Written as DNA, the CDR3 is TGCGCCAGCAGCTGGACAGGGACAATACGGGAGACCCAGTACTTC. As protein: CASSWTGTIRETQYF.

This clonotype has a handful of counts. The chain has TRBV2 and TRBJ1-1; 7 bases map to TRBD1. The CDR3 is 17 residues long. In germline, CDR1 is SNHLY, CDR2 FYNNEI. V lost 6 bases, J lost 4 bases, and 17 bases stayed unmatched. The CDR3 sequence: CASSAVGQAFGGTEAFF. CDR3 DNA: TGTGCCAGCAGCGCCGTCGGACAGGCCTTTGGGGGCACTGAAGCTTTCTTT.